A single sample gave rise to the 24 T cell receptor beta chains below, sequenced in a study of cytomegalovirus exposure and HLA in healthy donors. In the PCR, 60 Vbeta and 13 Jbeta primers were used. The method was immunoSEQ multiplex PCR; TCRdb's version includes in-frame clones alone and lacks a portion of them. The sample shows about 200,000 clones, 79% of them seen only once. The specimen sequenced was PBMCs. These receptors came from a girl under 18 in good health and CMV-seropositive.

The chain uses TRBV27 and TRBJ1-4; D gene ambiguous. CDR3 length equals 16 residues. Trimming cost V 3 bases and J 3 bases, with 14 bases left between them. In germline, CDR1 is MNHEY, CDR2 SMNVEV (reference sequence). The CDR3 loop is CASSFGEGKSNEKLFF. Written as DNA, the CDR3 is TGTGCCAGCAGTTTCGGGGAAGGCAAGTCTAATGAAAAACTGTTTTTT. Full variable domain (outside the CDR3, taken from reference TRBV27 and TRBJ1-4): EAQVTQNPRYLITVTGKKLTVTCSQNMNHEYMSWYRQDPGLGLRQIYYSMNVEVTDKGDVPEGYKVSRKEKRNFPLILESPSPNQTSLYFCASSFGEGKSNEKLFFGSGTQLSVL.

This chain uses TRBV5-4 with TRBJ1-1; possibly TRBD1 for D (6 bases). Germline-derived CDR1 and CDR2 are SGHNT and YYREEE (reference sequence). This CDR3 contains 16 residues. V lost 0 bases to trimming and J lost 4 bases, with 16 bases between them. The CDR3 nucleotides read TGTGCCAGCAGCTTGGATATTGGGGGCCAGGCCACTGAAGCTTTCTTT. As protein: CASSLDIGGQATEAFF.

This chain joins TRBV6-1 and TRBJ2-7; 8 bases map to TRBD1. Germline-derived CDR1 and CDR2 are MNHNS and SASEGT. This CDR3 is built from 13 residues. V was pared by 7 bases and J by 4 bases, with 6 bases of the junction left unmatched. CDR3 residues: CASTGGSGYEQYF. DNA for the CDR3: TGTGCCAGCACAGGGGGCTCGGGATACGAGCAGTACTTC.

The J gene is TRBJ1-1, the V gene TRBV29-1, with a weak D call TRBD1 (6 bases). Germline V gene lookup returns CDR1 SQVTM and CDR2 ANQGSEA. The CDR3 is 12 residues long. V gave up 5 bases and J gave up 4 bases, with 11 bases separating them. The CDR3 coding sequence is TGCAGCGTTTGGGCAGGGGTCACTGAAGCTTTCTTT. Protein sequence: CSVWAGVTEAFF.

The V and J genes are TRBV30 and TRBJ1-5; D possibly corresponds to TRBD1 (6 bases). Per germline, CDR1 GTSNPN and CDR2 SVGIG (reference sequence). V was trimmed by 4 bases and J by 3 bases, leaving 16 bases between them. This CDR3 has 15 residues. This CDR3 is CAWNRGDTLNQPQHF. The CDR3 coding sequence is TGTGCCTGGAACAGAGGGGACACACTCAATCAGCCCCAGCATTTT.

This clone turned up a few times. The J gene is TRBJ1-1, the V gene TRBV10-1, with 8 bases fitting TRBD1. J lost 4 bases, V lost 8 bases, and 6 bases had no gene match. The CDR3 is made up of 13 amino acids. Germline V gene data show CDR1 as WNHNN and CDR2 as SYGVQD (reference sequence). The CDR3, as DNA: TGCGCCAGCTCCAGGGGGCTTGGCACTGAAGCTTTCTTT. Protein sequence: CASSRGLGTEAFF.

The rearrangement uses TRBV4-3 and TRBJ2-1, with no clear D. Germline CDR1 is LGHNA and CDR2 is YSLEER. V gave up 3 bases and J gave up 7 bases, with 10 bases separating them. This CDR3 is 13 amino acids long. Here the CDR3 DNA reads TGCGCCAGCAGCCATCGCGGTGCAAATGAGCAGTTCTTC. This encodes CASSHRGANEQFF.

Notes on this clone: The conserved phenylalanine or tryptophan normally closing the CDR3 is absent here, so this likely arose from a read error. Because the CDR3's place on the DNA is in doubt, the DNA is left out and the CDR3 is given as listed by TCRdb. CDR3 protein: CAISAEGWS. The chain joins TRBV10-3 to TRBJ1-4. Germline values: CDR1 ENHRY, CDR2 SYGVKD. The CDR3 extends over 9 residues, inclusive of both ends.

This clone was seen more than once but under ten times. The chain links TRBV5-4 to TRBJ2-2; a weak D match, TRBD2 (6 bases). With 4 bases removed from V and 8 bases from J, the gap between germline ends came to 6 bases. Germline CDR1 SGHNT, CDR2 YYREEE (reference sequence). This CDR3 is 11 amino acids long. The DNA for the CDR3 is TGTGCCAGCAGCCGGGGGGGGGAGCTGTTTTTT. Translation: CASSRGGELFF.

This clone was detected only a few times. The V call is TRBV6-5, the J call TRBJ1-4, with 7 positions matching TRBD1. V was clipped by 6 bases and J by 10 bases; unmatched bases: 8. This CDR3 spans 13 amino acids. Looked up from germline, CDR1 is MNHEY and CDR2 is SVGAGI. The CDR3 coding sequence is TGTGCCAGCAGCTCCGGGACAGTGGGAAAACTGTTTTTT. Translating gives CASSSGTVGKLFF.

V gene TRBV29-1 combines with J gene TRBJ1-4, with D possibly being TRBD1 (5 bases). The CDR3 covers 15 residues. Per the germline V gene, CDR1 is SQVTM and CDR2 is ANQGSEA. Trimming cost V 1 base and J 7 bases, with 16 bases left between them. The CDR3 DNA follows: TGCAGCGTTGAAGGGCGGGCGGGGCTTGGTGAAAAACTGTTTTTT. Translating gives CSVEGRAGLGEKLFF.

The chain combines TRBV15 with TRBJ2-7; 8 positions match TRBD1. Trimming removed 2 bases from V and 4 bases from J; junction bases left unmatched: 7. Germline CDR1 and CDR2: LNHNV and YYDKDF (reference sequence). The CDR3 length is 15 residues. CDR3 in DNA: TGTGCCACCAGCAGATCACAGGGGGACCCATACGAGCAGTACTTC. Protein product: CATSRSQGDPYEQYF.

The chain is built from TRBV19 and TRBJ2-5, with D perhaps matching TRBD1 (5 bases). The V gene's germline CDR1 is LNHDA and CDR2 SQIVND (reference sequence). Trimming removed 6 bases from V and 5 bases from J, with 19 bases in between. The CDR3 runs to 15 residues. The CDR3 DNA reads as TGTGCCAGTAGGGGGCGAGGTAATATCCGGGAGACCCAGTACTTC. It specifies CASRGRGNIRETQYF.

This rearrangement joins TRBV6-5 to TRBJ2-1; 13 bases agree with TRBD2. CDR3 length equals 15 residues. V was pared by 2 bases and J by 5 bases, with 0 bases of the junction left unmatched. Germline-derived CDR1 and CDR2 are MNHEY and SVGAGI. In DNA form, the CDR3 reads TGTGCCAGCAGTTACGGGACTAGCGGGGACAATGAGCAGTTCTTC. This gives the protein CASSYGTSGDNEQFF.

Worth noting for this clone: Other DNA sequences in the sample encode the same CDR3. The chain combines TRBV18 with TRBJ1-4; 7 nucleotides line up with TRBD1. Germline V gene lookup returns CDR1 KGHSH and CDR2 LQKENI. After removal of 3 bases from V and 2 bases from J, the junction contained 3 bases not matched to a gene. CDR3 size: 15 residues. The CDR3 region is CASSPRQGTNEKLFF. In DNA, the CDR3 is TGTGCCAGCTCACCGCGACAGGGCACTAATGAAAAACTGTTTTTT. Together with reference TRBV18 and TRBJ1-4, the CDR3 gives the full variable domain: NAGVMQNPRHLVRRRGQEARLRCSPMKGHSHVYWYRQLPEEGLKFMVYLQKENIIDESGMPKERFSAEFPKEGPSILRIQQVVRGDSAAYFCASSPRQGTNEKLFFGSGTQLSVL.

The CDR3 region has the DNA TGTGCCAGCAGTGAAATACAGGGGGCGGCCTACGAGCAGTACTTC. Protein product: CASSEIQGAAYEQYF. V usage is TRBV6-1 and J usage is TRBJ2-5; 9 positions agree with TRBD1. The J call may be faulty, since TRBJ2-7 better matches the DNA end. Germline loops: CDR1 MNHNS, CDR2 SASEGT. This CDR3 comprises 15 residues.

This chain connects TRBV7-9 to TRBJ2-3, with 8 positions matching TRBD2. The germline CDR1 and CDR2 sequences are SEHNR and FQNEAQ (reference sequence). V dropped 2 bases and J dropped 2; count of bases not matched to a gene: 6. The CDR3 is made up of 16 amino acids. The CDR3 reads CASSLRTGGFTDTQYF. The CDR3 DNA follows: TGTGCCAGCAGCTTAAGAACGGGGGGGTTCACAGATACGCAGTATTTT.

The chain couples TRBV19 to TRBJ1-4, with D hard to call. Germline lookup yields CDR1 LNHDA and CDR2 SQIVND (reference sequence). Deletions cut 10 bases from V and 2 bases from J, with 14 bases between. This CDR3 has 14 residues. The CDR3 DNA is TGTGCCACCTCAAACCCCGGGACTAATGAAAAACTGTTTTTT. This sequence encodes CATSNPGTNEKLFF.

The V gene is TRBV29-1, the J gene TRBJ2-2, with D tentatively TRBD2 (6 bases). The CDR3 sequence is 11 residues long. Germline-derived CDR1 and CDR2 are SQVTM and ANQGSEA. Trimming shortened V by 4 bases and J by 6 bases, and 6 bases separated the two germline ends. In DNA, the CDR3 is TGCAGCGTTGGGGGGGCCGGGGAGCTGTTTTTT. This translates into CSVGGAGELFF.

The rearrangement uses TRBV4-1 and TRBJ1-6; D is possibly TRBD1 (6 bases). Per germline, CDR1 MGHRA and CDR2 YSYEKL. The CDR3 is made up of 16 amino acids. Trimming pared 3 bases from V and 7 bases from J, leaving 16 bases between. The CDR3 spells CASSQPTRDMNSPLHF. As DNA, the CDR3 is TGCGCCAGCAGCCAGCCGACCCGGGACATGAATTCACCCCTCCACTTT.

This clone was seen only once. The rearrangement joins TRBV10-3 to TRBJ2-7, with 10 bases matching TRBD2. The germline V gene has CDR1 ENHRY and CDR2 SYGVKD. Trimming removed 6 bases from V and 3 bases from J; junction bases left unmatched: 8. This CDR3 region has 15 residues. The CDR3 protein is CAISTTSGNIYEQYF. DNA for the CDR3: TGTGCCATCAGCACCACTAGCGGGAACATCTACGAGCAGTACTTC.

The chain recombines TRBV6-5 with TRBJ1-4; no clear D. CDR3 size: 14 residues. V was trimmed by 2 bases and J by 5 bases, leaving 9 bases between them. Germline V CDR1 and CDR2: MNHEY, SVGAGI. This chain's CDR3 is CASSYAGSNEKLFF. As DNA, the CDR3 is TGTGCCAGCAGTTACGCAGGATCCAATGAAAAACTGTTTTTT.

The CDR3 sequence is CASSFEGTGGYTEAFF. For the CDR3, the DNA is TGTGCCAGCAGCTTTGAAGGCACAGGGGGCTACACTGAAGCTTTCTTT. The V gene is TRBV5-6, the J gene TRBJ1-1; 9 bases are shared with TRBD1. The CDR3 spans 16 residues. The J segment lost 3 bases and the V segment lost 2 bases, leaving 8 bases of the junction unmatched. Germline values: CDR1 SGHDT, CDR2 YYEEEE.

The chain links TRBV11-2 to TRBJ2-1; possible D gene TRBD1, 6 bases. CDR1 SGHAT and CDR2 FQNNGV come from the germline V gene. The V end was cut by 5 bases, the J end by 4 bases, with 12 bases between. The CDR3 has 14 residues. The CDR3 is CASSPPTGYNEQFF. CDR3 DNA sequence: TGTGCCAGCAGCCCCCCGACAGGTTACAATGAGCAGTTCTTC. The full variable domain, with the rest looked up from reference TRBV11-2 and TRBJ2-1, is EAGVAQSPRYKIIEKRQSVAFWCNPISGHATLYWYQQILGQGPKLLIQFQNNGVVDDSQLPKDRFSAERLKGVDSTLKIQPAKLEDSAVYLCASSPPTGYNEQFFGPGTRLTVL.